This paragraph reports one T cell receptor beta chain. TCRdb processed the PCR reads anew with MiXCR; each CDR3 protein has one entry. The repertoire holds some 16,000 distinct CDR3 sequences, with 55% as singletons. These data are taken from a study of CD4 and CD8 cells across lung adenocarcinoma regions. The CDR3 totals 11 residues. Sequenced input: CD8+ T cells from the center of a lung tumor. V is TRBV12-3 or TRBV12-4 and J is TRBJ2-1, with TRBD1 identical over 8 bases. The DNA end lines up better with TRBJ2-7; the J call may be wrong. This sequence originates from a female donor with lung adenocarcinoma. The CD4 and CD8 labels of this study may be unreliable. CDR3 region: CASGTGYEQYF. The CDR3 DNA reads as TGTGCCAGCGGGACAGGCTACGAGCAGTACTTC.